This entry is about one TCR beta chain. This record comes from a study of blood T cell repertoires in COVID-19. As for the study in general: Samples taken during acute and convalescent COVID-19 were collected in the United States, Italy and Spain.

V lost 6 bases and J lost 2; bases outside the gene matches: 7. Germline lookup yields CDR1 KGHSH and CDR2 LQKENI. This CDR3 contains 16 residues. Using immunoSEQ multiplex PCR, the repertoire was profiled, and TCRdb retains in-frame clones only, with some absent. The table records some 220,000 clones, roughly 91% of them present only once. This receptor was taken from a man aged 25 to 40 with COVID-19, enrolled during active disease. V usage is TRBV18 and J usage is TRBJ2-2; 9 bases line up with TRBD1. Sequenced material: peripheral blood. CDR3 residues: CASSTMGQGNTGELFF. CDR3 coding DNA: TGTGCCAGCTCCACAATGGGACAGGGAAACACCGGGGAGCTGTTTTTT.